One sample yielded the 19 T cell receptor beta chains listed below, sequenced in a study of blood T cell repertoires in COVID-19. Some clones are missing from TCRdb's copy, which holds only in-frame ones; the method was immunoSEQ multiplex PCR. The sample yields roughly 81,000 clones, around 88% seen once. Source material: peripheral blood. The receptor set was obtained from a man of 80 years or more with active or convalescent COVID-19.

The chain joins TRBV11-3 to TRBJ2-1; perhaps TRBD2 as D (5 bases). Germline V gene lookup returns CDR1 SGHNT and CDR2 YENEEA. The CDR3 spans 15 residues. The V and J ends lost 1 base and 4 bases respectively, with 11 bases between them. CDR3 residues: CASSLVGNEYNEQFF. CDR3 sequence (DNA): TGTGCCAGCAGCTTAGTCGGGAACGAATACAATGAGCAGTTCTTC.

The CDR3 loop reads CASSPPSGGKIYGYTF. The CDR3 region has the DNA TGTGCCAGCAGTCCCCCATCGGGAGGGAAAATATATGGCTACACCTTC. The rearrangement uses TRBV7-2 and TRBJ1-2; no reliable D call. Germline V CDR1 and CDR2: SGHTA, FQGNSA. CDR3 length equals 16 residues. The ends were cut back, 6 bases at V and 5 bases at J, with 22 bases in the middle.

The V call is TRBV6-1, the J call TRBJ2-5; 7 bases map to TRBD1. V lost 4 bases and J lost 5; bases outside the gene matches: 13. Per germline, CDR1 MNHNS and CDR2 SASEGT. The CDR3 is made up of 16 amino acids. The CDR3 DNA reads TGTGCCAGCAGTGCAAAGGGACAGAGGTATTGGGAGACCCAGTACTTC. Translating gives CASSAKGQRYWETQYF.

V is TRBV30 and J is TRBJ2-5; possible D gene TRBD2, 6 bases. This CDR3 is built from 14 residues. The germline V gene has CDR1 GTSNPN and CDR2 SVGIG (reference sequence). Between the trimmed V and J ends, which lost 7 bases and 5 bases, there was a span of 20 bases. The CDR3 nucleotides read TGTGCCTCCGCACGGGACCCTGGGGGGGAGACCCAGTACTTC. Amino acids: CASARDPGGETQYF.

V and J are TRBV5-1 and TRBJ2-7; TRBD2 agrees at 7 bases. Germline values: CDR1 SGHRS, CDR2 YFSETQ. Trimming cost V 0 bases and J 4 bases; bases outside gene matches: 7. This CDR3 region has 15 residues. The CDR3 spells CASSLAGGSGYEQYF. The CDR3 nucleotides are TGCGCCAGCAGCTTGGCCGGCGGGAGTGGGTACGAGCAGTACTTC. Full variable domain (rest looked up from reference TRBV5-1 and TRBJ2-7): KAGVTQTPRYLIKTRGQQVTLSCSPISGHRSVSWYQQTPGQGLQFLFEYFSETQRNKGNFPGRFSGRQFSNSRSEMNVSTLELGDSALYLCASSLAGGSGYEQYFGPGTRLTVT.

This sequence joins TRBV13 and TRBJ2-7, with 14 positions matching TRBD2. V was clipped by 2 bases and J by 6 bases; unmatched bases: 9. This CDR3 is 17 amino acids long. Germline V CDR1 and CDR2: PRHDT, FYEKMQ (reference sequence). This chain's CDR3 is CASSLTFGLAGGSEQYF. The DNA for the CDR3 is TGTGCCAGCAGCTTAACGTTTGGACTAGCGGGAGGAAGCGAGCAGTACTTC. The variable domain in full, with the rest retrieved from reference TRBV13 and TRBJ2-7, is AAGVIQSPRHLIKEKRETATLKCYPIPRHDTVYWYQQGPGQDPQFLISFYEKMQSDKGSIPDRFSAQQFSDYHSELNMSSLELGDSALYFCASSLTFGLAGGSEQYFGPGTRLTVT.

The rearrangement uses TRBV4-1 and TRBJ1-1; 9 bases match TRBD1. Germline-derived CDR1 and CDR2 are MGHRA and YSYEKL. J was trimmed by 3 bases and V by 4 bases; bases with no gene match: 3. The CDR3 is made up of 14 amino acids. The CDR3 protein is CASSLRQGDTEAFF. CDR3 DNA sequence: TGCGCCAGCAGCCTCCGACAGGGGGACACTGAAGCTTTCTTT.

J is TRBJ1-5 and V is TRBV6-2 or TRBV6-3; 8 bases agree with TRBD1. There are 15 residues in the CDR3. With V trimmed by 0 bases and J by 7 bases, 5 bases remained unmatched. Germline V CDR1 and CDR2: MNHEY, SVGEGT. CDR3 region: CASSYSIQGGQPQHF. The CDR3 DNA sequence: TGTGCCAGCAGTTACTCGATACAGGGGGGACAGCCCCAGCATTTT.

The genes are TRBV11-3 and TRBJ2-1; 8 bases line up with TRBD1. The junction had 8 bases not matched to a gene; V was cut back by 0 bases and J by 4 bases. This CDR3 is 17 amino acids long. Germline-derived CDR1 and CDR2 are SGHNT and YENEEA. CDR3 bases: TGTGCCAGCAGCTTAGAGGCCGGGACAGGAGCATACAATGAGCAGTTCTTC. It is translated as CASSLEAGTGAYNEQFF.

The chain carries TRBV6-2 or TRBV6-3 and TRBJ1-1, with D unresolved. Trimming removed 2 bases at V and 7 bases at J, with 5 bases between. The CDR3 totals 11 residues. CDR1 MNHEY and CDR2 SVGEGT come from the germline V gene. CDR3 DNA sequence: TGTGCCAGCAGTTACGTCAGTGAAGCTTTCTTT. Its protein is CASSYVSEAFF.

The chain carries TRBV29-1 and TRBJ1-1; no clear D. Germline V CDR1 and CDR2: SQVTM, ANQGSEA. Trimming removed 4 bases from V and 3 bases from J, with 6 bases in between. The CDR3 has 11 residues. The chain's CDR3 is CSVVGDTEAFF. In nucleotides, the CDR3 is TGCAGCGTTGTCGGGGACACTGAAGCTTTCTTT.

V usage is TRBV10-3 and J usage is TRBJ2-5; TRBD2 aligns across 7 bases. Germline V gene data show CDR1 as ENHRY and CDR2 as SYGVKD. Trimming cost V 6 bases and J 2 bases; bases outside gene matches: 3. The CDR3 contains 13 residues. CDR3 sequence (DNA): TGTGCCATCAGGACAGCGGGGCAAGAGACCCAGTACTTC. This encodes CAIRTAGQETQYF.

V usage is TRBV28 and J usage is TRBJ1-5; D might be TRBD1 (6 bases). Germline V CDR1 and CDR2: MDHEN, SYDVKM. The V end lost 4 bases, the J end lost 7 bases, and 11 bases lay between the germline ends. This CDR3 has 13 residues. The CDR3 is CASSYRVGQPQHF. As DNA, the CDR3 is TGTGCCAGCAGTTACAGGGTTGGCCAGCCCCAGCATTTT.

This rearrangement joins TRBV29-1 to TRBJ2-1; D unclear. CDR1 and CDR2 (germline): SQVTM, ANQGSEA. V lost 7 bases and J 9 bases, leaving 10 bases between the germline ends. The CDR3 covers 10 residues. For the CDR3, the DNA is TGCAGCGCGACGCGTGGTGAGCAGTTCTTC. This translates into CSATRGEQFF.

The V and J genes are TRBV15 and TRBJ2-2; D is possibly TRBD1 (5 bases). V was cut by 0 bases and J by 8 bases, with 7 bases left in between. Germline CDR1 LNHNV, CDR2 YYDKDF (reference sequence). CDR3 length: 13 amino acids. CDR3 residues: CATSRDQGGELFF. As DNA, the CDR3 is TGTGCCACCAGCAGAGATCAGGGAGGGGAGCTGTTTTTT.

This clone was observed once. The chain links TRBV7-2 to TRBJ2-7; D uncertain. Germline V gene sequence: CDR1 SGHTA, CDR2 FQGNSA. The CDR3 runs to 12 residues. Trimming removed 4 bases from V and 0 bases from J, with 4 bases in between. CDR3 loop: CASSSLSYEQYF. The CDR3 nucleotides read TGTGCCAGCAGCTCCCTCTCCTACGAGCAGTACTTC.

This clone was observed once. The CDR3 DNA sequence: TGTGCCAGCAGCCGCCGGGGTACACGGATGGTCAATGAGCAGTTCTTC. This gives the protein CASSRRGTRMVNEQFF. The rearrangement links TRBV28 to TRBJ2-1, with D tentatively TRBD2 (5 bases). The germline V gene has CDR1 MDHEN and CDR2 SYDVKM. The CDR3 loop spans 16 amino acids. Deletions cut 6 bases from V and 6 bases from J, with 21 bases between. The whole variable domain, remainder taken from reference TRBV28 and TRBJ2-1, is DVKVTQSSRYLVKRTGEKVFLECVQDMDHENMFWYRQDPGLGLRLIYFSYDVKMKEKGDIPEGYSVSREKKERFSLILESASTNQTSMYLCASSRRGTRMVNEQFFGPGTRLTVL.

The genes are TRBV11-2 and TRBJ2-6; 9 nucleotides agree with TRBD2. After removal of 1 base from V and 2 bases from J, the junction contained 0 bases not matched to a gene. The germline gives CDR1 SGHAT, CDR2 FQNNGV. This CDR3 is 16 amino acids long. The DNA for the CDR3 is TGTGCCAGCAGCTTAGTAGCGGGAGCTGGGGCCAACGTCCTGACTTTC. This sequence encodes CASSLVAGAGANVLTF. The full variable domain, rest sourced from reference TRBV11-2 and TRBJ2-6, is EAGVAQSPRYKIIEKRQSVAFWCNPISGHATLYWYQQILGQGPKLLIQFQNNGVVDDSQLPKDRFSAERLKGVDSTLKIQPAKLEDSAVYLCASSLVAGAGANVLTFGAGSRLTVL.

This clone was seen just once. The V call is TRBV9, the J call TRBJ2-7, with no clear D. V lost 3 bases, J lost 5 bases, and 12 bases lay in between. The CDR3 totals 13 residues. Germline loops: CDR1 SGDLS, CDR2 YYNGEE. CDR3 in amino acids: CASSGAAADEQYF. CDR3 in DNA: TGTGCCAGCAGCGGGGCTGCCGCCGACGAGCAGTACTTC.